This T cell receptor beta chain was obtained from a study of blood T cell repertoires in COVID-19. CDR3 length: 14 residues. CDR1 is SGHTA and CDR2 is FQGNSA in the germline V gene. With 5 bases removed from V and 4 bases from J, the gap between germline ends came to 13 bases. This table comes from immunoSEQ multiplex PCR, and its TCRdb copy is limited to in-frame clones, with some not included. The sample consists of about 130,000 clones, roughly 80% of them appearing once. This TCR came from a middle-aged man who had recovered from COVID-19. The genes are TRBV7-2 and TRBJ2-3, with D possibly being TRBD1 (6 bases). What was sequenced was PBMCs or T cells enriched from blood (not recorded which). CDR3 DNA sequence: TGTGCCAGCAGCCAAAATACAGGGCCAGATACGCAGTATTTT. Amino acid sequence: CASSQNTGPDTQYF.